The 25 T cell receptor beta chains in this list originate from one sample, sequenced in a study of T cells in Graves' hyperthyroidism and ophthalmopathy. Amplified TCR beta CDR3 regions came from RNA transcripts. First-round RT-PCR of the TCR CDR3 relied on the HTBI primer set. TCRdb independently ran MiXCR on the multiplex PCR reads; one entry per CDR3 protein. The table has over 700,000 distinct CDR3 sequences, around a third seen once. The sequencing input was blood. Receptors originate from a woman in her thirties or forties with Graves' hyperthyroidism.

This clonotype occurred many times. For the CDR3, the DNA is TGTGCCAGCAGCTTAGCCGGGACAGACTCCTACGAGCAGTACTTC. It translates to CASSLAGTDSYEQYF. The chain carries TRBV7-2 and TRBJ2-7, with TRBD1 matching over 7 bases. Per germline, CDR1 SGHTA and CDR2 FQGNSA. With V trimmed by 0 bases and J by 0 bases, 2 bases remained unmatched. There are 15 residues in the CDR3.

CDR3 DNA: TGCGCCAGCAGCCCCAGCGGCAGCCCCACTGAAGCTTTCTTT. Its protein is CASSPSGSPTEAFF. The gene calls are TRBV5-1 and TRBJ1-1; D gene unclear. The CDR3 is made up of 14 amino acids. V was cut by 4 bases and J by 4 bases, with 14 bases left in between. Germline-derived CDR1 and CDR2 are SGHRS and YFSETQ.

In this sample, this clonotype turned up a few times. The chain employs TRBV27 and TRBJ1-5; a possible D gene is TRBD1 (6 bases). This CDR3 is built from 12 residues. Trimming pared 5 bases from V and 6 bases from J, leaving 8 bases between. Germline CDR1 is MNHEY and CDR2 is SMNVEV (reference sequence). Written as DNA, the CDR3 is TGTGCCAGCAGTGCAGGGGTTCAGCCCCAGCATTTT. Its translation is CASSAGVQPQHF.

The chain carries TRBV7-2 and TRBJ2-7, with a possible D match to TRBD1 (5 bases). The CDR3 is 15 amino acids. Germline CDR1 reads SGHTA; CDR2 reads FQGNSA. Trimming left V 1 base short and J 7 bases short, with 17 bases between. CDR3 protein: CASSLEATDLWEQYF. CDR3 DNA sequence: TGTGCCAGCAGCTTAGAGGCGACAGACCTTTGGGAGCAGTACTTC.

The genes are TRBV7-2 and TRBJ1-6, with D possibly matching TRBD1 (6 bases). Germline V gives CDR1 SGHTA, CDR2 FQGNSA. This CDR3 spans 14 amino acids. Trimming took off 10 bases at V and 11 bases at J, with 21 bases between the two ends. The CDR3 DNA is TGTGCCACCCATCCCACAGGGAGTGAGGCACCCCTCCACTTT. Protein: CATHPTGSEAPLHF.

A note on this clonotype: The junction does not match germline at one end; this may be a read error. This chain links TRBV7-7 with TRBJ2-7, with TRBD1 identical over 8 bases. CDR3 length equals 15 residues. The germline CDR1 and CDR2 sequences are SSHAT and FNYEAQ (reference sequence). CDR3 bases: TGTGCTAGCAGCCAGACAGGGGCGGCCTACAATGAGCAGTACTTC. Residues: CASSQTGAAYNEQYF.

This clonotype appeared a few times. CDR3 DNA: TGTGCCAGCAGTTACTTTTCAGGGGGGGATCAGCCCCAGCATTTT. This gives the protein CASSYFSGGDQPQHF. The chain joins TRBV6-2 or TRBV6-3 to TRBJ1-5, with TRBD1 matching 7 bases. Germline CDR1 and CDR2: MNHEY and SVGEGT. The ends lost 1 base at V and 5 bases at J; junction bases unmatched: 5. This CDR3 has 15 amino acids.

This chain links TRBV4-1 with TRBJ1-2; no definite D call. The germline V gene has CDR1 MGHRA and CDR2 YSYEKL. The length of the CDR3 is 15 residues. The V and J ends lost 0 bases and 8 bases respectively, with 16 bases between them. In nucleotides, the CDR3 is TGCGCCAGCAGCCAAGAAGAGGGTATGAAATCGGGCTACACCTTC. Translation: CASSQEEGMKSGYTF.

This chain links TRBV20-1 with TRBJ2-5; 9 nucleotides line up with TRBD2. The V gene end was trimmed by 1 base and the J gene end by 3 bases; junction bases not matched to a gene: 6. The CDR3 totals 15 residues. CDR1 and CDR2 (germline): DFQATT, SNEGSKA (reference sequence). The CDR3 sequence is CSARGQLAGKETQYF. CDR3 sequence (DNA): TGCAGTGCTAGAGGGCAGCTAGCGGGGAAAGAGACCCAGTACTTC.

This clonotype was counted at least ten times. This sequence joins TRBV19 and TRBJ1-2; D gene ambiguous. Deletions cut 10 bases from V and 2 bases from J, with 20 bases between. The CDR3 has 15 residues. Germline CDR1 LNHDA, CDR2 SQIVND (reference sequence). The CDR3 region is CATAPVDASNYGYTF. Written as DNA, the CDR3 is TGTGCCACCGCACCGGTCGACGCATCAAACTATGGCTACACCTTC.

This clonotype came up a few times. The genes are TRBV14 and TRBJ1-2, with TRBD1 matching 10 bases. This CDR3 has 17 amino acids. V shed 0 bases, J shed 8 bases, and the junction held 12 bases outside the gene matches. CDR1 SGHDN and CDR2 FVKESK come from the germline V gene. CDR3 in amino acids: CASSQETGGLSLWGYTF. CDR3 nucleotides: TGTGCCAGCAGCCAAGAGACAGGGGGCCTATCGCTATGGGGCTACACCTTC.

This clonotype has just a few counts. The rearrangement joins TRBV28 to TRBJ1-2; D is unclear. CDR1 MDHEN and CDR2 SYDVKM come from the germline V gene. The V end was cut by 7 bases, the J end by 2 bases, with 14 bases between. The CDR3 contains 14 residues. In nucleotides, the CDR3 is TGTGCCAGCAACGTCGGTTCCGAGAACTATGGCTACACCTTC. It encodes CASNVGSENYGYTF.

Remarks on this clonotype: This may arise from a read error, as a much more abundant clone is one base away. The chain has TRBV19 and TRBJ1-2; weak D call: TRBD1 (6 bases). This CDR3 spans 15 amino acids. The V and J ends lost 7 bases and 8 bases respectively, with 23 bases between them. The germline V gene encodes CDR1 LNHDA and CDR2 SQIVND (reference sequence). The CDR3 loop is CASTVKGGRRRGYTF. The CDR3 DNA is TGTGCCAGTACCGTGAAGGGGGGGCGGAGAAGAGGCTACACCTTC. Full variable domain (remainder filled in from reference TRBV19 and TRBJ1-2): DGGITQSPKYLFRKEGQNVTLSCEQNLNHDAMYWYRQDPGQGLRLIYYSQIVNDFQKGDIAEGYSVSREKKESFPLTVTSAQKNPTAFYLCASTVKGGRRRGYTFGSGTRLTVV.

The chain employs TRBV29-1 and TRBJ2-3; perhaps TRBD1 as D (5 bases). V dropped 7 bases and J dropped 6 bases, with 14 bases sitting between them. CDR1 is SQVTM and CDR2 is ANQGSEA in the germline V gene. CDR3 length: 12 residues. This CDR3 is CSAGNSVDTQYF. CDR3 in DNA: TGCAGCGCAGGGAATTCCGTCGATACGCAGTATTTT.

For this clonotype: A much larger clonotype is one base distant, so this may be a read error. The chain couples TRBV5-1 to TRBJ2-2; possibly TRBD2 for D (5 bases). This CDR3 has 13 amino acids. Germline V gene lookup returns CDR1 SGHRS and CDR2 YFSETQ. CDR3 region: CASSLDGSGELSF. In nucleotides, the CDR3 is TGCGCCAGCAGCTTGGACGGATCCGGGGAGCTGTCTTTT.

This chain connects TRBV2 to TRBJ2-7; 7 positions agree with TRBD1. V dropped 7 bases and J dropped 5; count of bases not matched to a gene: 11. CDR3 length equals 14 residues. Germline loops: CDR1 SNHLY, CDR2 FYNNEI. The CDR3 DNA is TGTGCCAGCATAACGTGGGACAGAATCGACGAGCAGTACTTC. This encodes CASITWDRIDEQYF.

This clonotype was counted once. The junction does not match germline at one end; this may be a read error. The chain carries TRBV7-2 and TRBJ2-5, with D possibly TRBD2 on 6 matching bases. Germline V gene data show CDR1 as SGHTA and CDR2 as FQGNSA. The CDR3 length is 15 residues. In DNA, the CDR3 is TGTGCCAGCAGCTCGGACTATTCCTACCACGAGACCCAGTACTTC. It translates to CASSSDYSYHETQYF.

This clonotype was seen a few times. This rearrangement joins TRBV4-1 to TRBJ1-5, with 9 positions matching TRBD1. The germline CDR1 and CDR2 sequences are MGHRA and YSYEKL. Trimming took 0 bases from V and 4 from J; bases not matched to a gene: 7. The CDR3 has 17 amino acids. CDR3 bases: TGCGCCAGCAGCCAAGAAGTGGCAGGGACAGGGAATCAGCCCCAGCATTTT. It specifies CASSQEVAGTGNQPQHF.

This clonotype showed up many times. In nucleotides, the CDR3 is TGCGCCAGCAGTGACTCAGTCGGTACGGCCTCAGGCTACACCTTC. Translation: CASSDSVGTASGYTF. This chain links TRBV10-1 with TRBJ1-2; no firm D call. Trimming pared 3 bases from V and 8 bases from J, leaving 19 bases between. The germline V gene has CDR1 WNHNN and CDR2 SYGVQD (reference sequence). The CDR3 is 15 amino acids.

This clonotype was detected many times. This chain joins TRBV7-2 and TRBJ1-2, with D perhaps matching TRBD1 (5 bases). Trimming pared 8 bases from V and 3 bases from J, leaving 19 bases between. The CDR3 is 15 residues long. The germline CDR1 and CDR2 sequences are SGHTA and FQGNSA. CDR3 nucleotide sequence: TGTGCCAGCGTTAGGTCTGGGCAGGGCCACTATGGCTACACCTTC. This gives the protein CASVRSGQGHYGYTF.

Note on this clonotype: This may be a read error, as it is one base from a much larger clone. This chain connects TRBV7-9 to TRBJ2-5; D is possibly TRBD1 or TRBD2 (7 bases each). Germline loops: CDR1 SEHNR, CDR2 FQNEAQ (reference sequence). The CDR3 is 14 residues long. CDR3 DNA: TGTGCCGGCAGCTCCAGGGGGGGGGGAGAGACCCAGTACTTC. It specifies CAGSSRGGGETQYF.

This clonotype has more than one count but fewer than ten. This sequence joins TRBV9 and TRBJ2-5, with 7 bases matching TRBD1. Per germline, CDR1 SGDLS and CDR2 YYNGEE. CDR3 length: 15 amino acids. Germline trimming cut 4 bases from V and 0 bases from J; bases unmatched to any gene: 6. CDR3 amino acids: CASSKPGQNQETQYF. The CDR3 bases are TGTGCCAGCAGCAAGCCGGGACAGAACCAAGAGACCCAGTACTTC.

Only a few counts were recorded for this clonotype. The chain uses TRBV7-9 and TRBJ1-5; 8 bases match TRBD1. The V segment lost 5 bases and the J segment 7 bases; nucleotides outside the gene matches: 13. The CDR3 consists of 16 residues. Germline V gene lookup returns CDR1 SEHNR and CDR2 FQNEAQ (reference sequence). The CDR3 reads CASSHRDRNYEQPQHF. The CDR3 DNA reads TGTGCCAGCAGCCACCGGGACAGGAACTACGAGCAGCCCCAGCATTTT.

This clonotype occurred a few times. This chain uses TRBV27 with TRBJ1-2; D is possibly TRBD1 (6 bases). V shed 2 bases and J shed 4 bases, with 11 bases lying between them. Germline CDR1 and CDR2: MNHEY and SMNVEV (reference sequence). The CDR3 runs 14 residues. The CDR3 DNA is TGTGCCAGCAGTTTAGGGGGGCGAAGCTATGGCTACACCTTC. Protein: CASSLGGRSYGYTF.

V usage is TRBV2 and J usage is TRBJ1-4, with 7 bases that match TRBD1. The J segment lost 5 bases and the V segment lost 6 bases, leaving 6 bases of the junction unmatched. Germline V lookup: CDR1 SNHLY, CDR2 FYNNEI. This CDR3 spans 14 amino acids. The CDR3 region has the DNA TGTGCCAGCAGAGAGGGGGCAGGAAATGAAAAACTGTTTTTT. Protein: CASREGAGNEKLFF.